The 16 T cell receptor beta chains presented below share a single source sample, sequenced in a study of T cell responses to AZD1222 COVID-19 vaccine. Assay: immunoSEQ multiplex PCR; the TCRdb copy retains only in-frame clones and omits some. This sample carries around 120,000 clones, 85% to 90% of them seen once, and the ten largest clones take 6% to 8%. Sequenced here: peripheral blood, sampled on day 0 of AZD1222 vaccination. These receptor sequences come from an adult in good health.

V is TRBV3-1 (or the pseudogene TRBV3-2) and J is TRBJ1-2; TRBD1 matches 10 bases. Germline loops: CDR1 LGHDT, CDR2 YNNKEL (reference sequence). J gave up 2 bases and V 3 bases, and 3 bases lay outside the gene matches. This CDR3 is built from 15 residues. This CDR3 reads CASSHPGQGNYGYTF. The CDR3, as DNA: TGTGCCAGCAGCCACCCGGGACAGGGGAACTATGGCTACACCTTC.

The chain links TRBV28 to TRBJ2-2; the D gene is possibly TRBD1 (5 bases). Germline values: CDR1 MDHEN, CDR2 SYDVKM. This CDR3 spans 12 amino acids. Trimming took off 7 bases at V and 8 bases at J, with 11 bases between the two ends. The DNA for the CDR3 is TGTGCCAGCAAAAGGGGATGGGGGGAGCTGTTTTTT. The encoded protein is CASKRGWGELFF. Using reference TRBV28 and TRBJ2-2 for the parts outside the CDR3, the full variable domain is DVKVTQSSRYLVKRTGEKVFLECVQDMDHENMFWYRQDPGLGLRLIYFSYDVKMKEKGDIPEGYSVSREKKERFSLILESASTNQTSMYLCASKRGWGELFFGEGSRLTVL.

J is TRBJ2-1 and V is TRBV7-2; TRBD2 is a possible D gene (5 bases). CDR3 length equals 17 residues. V shed 5 bases and J shed 8 bases, with 25 bases lying between them. CDR1 SGHTA and CDR2 FQGNSA come from the germline V gene. For the CDR3, the DNA is TGTGCCAGCAGCCCCCCCCTTTGGACTCCGGTTCCCCATGAGCAGTTCTTC. This encodes CASSPPLWTPVPHEQFF. The entire variable domain, with the rest obtained from reference TRBV7-2 and TRBJ2-1, is as follows: GAGVSQSPSNKVTEKGKDVELRCDPISGHTALYWYRQSLGQGLEFLIYFQGNSAPDKSGLPSDRFSAERTGGSVSTLTIQRTQQEDSAVYLCASSPPLWTPVPHEQFFGPGTRLTVL.

V and J are TRBV6-5 and TRBJ1-5; 11 bases are a match to TRBD1. V lost 5 bases and J lost 7; bases outside the gene matches: 4. The CDR3 runs to 14 residues. Germline V gene data show CDR1 as MNHEY and CDR2 as SVGAGI. The CDR3 protein is CASSPGTGGQPQHF. CDR3 nucleotide sequence: TGTGCCAGCAGTCCCGGGACAGGGGGGCAGCCCCAGCATTTT.

This clone showed up just once. The J gene is TRBJ2-2, the V gene TRBV30; 8 nucleotides align to TRBD1. The germline gives CDR1 GTSNPN, CDR2 SVGIG (reference sequence). The CDR3 runs 14 residues. The V and J ends lost 7 bases and 4 bases, in that order; junction bases with no gene match: 8. The CDR3, as DNA: TGTGCCTCCGTCCGGGACAGGTTCACCGGGGAGCTGTTTTTT. It yields the protein CASVRDRFTGELFF.

The chain combines TRBV28 with TRBJ2-7; possibly TRBD1 for D (6 bases). The CDR3 totals 14 residues. The V and J ends lost 2 bases and 5 bases respectively, with 13 bases between them. The V gene's germline CDR1 is MDHEN and CDR2 SYDVKM. CDR3 in amino acids: CASSLPGQGNEQYF. CDR3 nucleotide sequence: TGTGCCAGCAGTTTACCGGGCCAGGGGAACGAGCAGTACTTC.

This rearrangement joins TRBV5-1 to TRBJ1-2; TRBD1 matches at 7 bases. In germline, CDR1 is SGHRS, CDR2 YFSETQ. The length of the CDR3 is 15 residues. Unmatched junction bases numbered 6, after V lost 0 bases and J lost 4 bases. In nucleotides, the CDR3 is TGCGCCAGCAGCTTGGACGCGGCAGGGGGCTATGGCTACACCTTC. It specifies CASSLDAAGGYGYTF.

In this sample, this clone turned up a few times. The chain recombines TRBV28 with TRBJ1-2; a possible D gene is TRBD1 (6 bases). This CDR3 contains 15 residues. CDR1 is MDHEN and CDR2 is SYDVKM in the germline V gene. V shed 6 bases and J shed 4 bases, with 18 bases lying between them. CDR3 sequence: CASSPIGGQIYGYTF. CDR3 nucleotide sequence: TGTGCCAGCAGCCCCATTGGGGGGCAGATCTATGGCTACACCTTC.

V usage is TRBV2 and J usage is TRBJ2-1, with 10 bases fitting TRBD2. V was clipped by 9 bases and J by 1 base; unmatched bases: 12. Germline values: CDR1 SNHLY, CDR2 FYNNEI. There are 17 residues in the CDR3. The chain's CDR3 is CARERSGRKKSYNEQFF. The CDR3 region has the DNA TGTGCCAGGGAACGTAGCGGGAGGAAGAAATCCTACAATGAGCAGTTCTTC.

The rearrangement uses TRBV19 and TRBJ1-5; D remains ambiguous. Trimming stripped 3 bases from V and 6 bases from J, with 12 bases between. Germline V gene data show CDR1 as LNHDA and CDR2 as SQIVND (reference sequence). The CDR3 totals 14 residues. The CDR3 sequence: CASSISTLTQPQHF. For the CDR3, the DNA is TGTGCCAGTAGTATCTCTACCCTCACTCAGCCCCAGCATTTT.

The chain has TRBV28 and TRBJ2-1; 9 bases agree with TRBD1. The CDR3 has 17 residues. V gave up 1 base and J gave up 8 bases; unmatched junction bases: 12. In germline, CDR1 is MDHEN, CDR2 SYDVKM. The CDR3 DNA reads TGTGCCAGCAGTTTATTCCAGGGGGGACAGGGAGGCGATGAGCAGTTCTTC. The encoded protein is CASSLFQGGQGGDEQFF.

The genes are TRBV6-5 and TRBJ2-1; 8 positions agree with TRBD2. Germline CDR1 MNHEY, CDR2 SVGAGI. This CDR3 region has 15 residues. J lost 0 bases, V lost 6 bases, and 4 bases had no gene match. This CDR3 reads CASSISGSSYNEQFF. Written as DNA, the CDR3 is TGTGCCAGCAGCATAAGCGGGAGCTCCTACAATGAGCAGTTCTTC.

The chain employs TRBV7-8 and TRBJ1-1; TRBD1 matches at 7 bases. Germline V CDR1 and CDR2: SGHVS, FQNEAQ. The CDR3 totals 14 residues. Trimming cost V 5 bases and J 1 base; bases outside gene matches: 4. CDR3 sequence (DNA): TGTGCCAGCAGCCTACAGGGGTGGAACACTGAAGCTTTCTTT. This encodes CASSLQGWNTEAFF.

This rearrangement joins TRBV7-6 to TRBJ2-2, with 11 bases lining up with TRBD2. After removal of 5 bases from V and 1 base from J, the junction contained 3 bases not matched to a gene. CDR3 length: 16 residues. CDR1 and CDR2 from the germline V gene are SGHVS and FNYEAQ. The CDR3 reads CASSIGLAGNTGELFF. The CDR3 DNA reads as TGTGCCAGCAGCATCGGACTAGCGGGGAACACCGGGGAGCTGTTTTTT.

The genes are TRBV3-1 (or the pseudogene TRBV3-2) and TRBJ1-2; D may be TRBD1 (5 bases). In germline, CDR1 is LGHDT, CDR2 YNNKEL (reference sequence). The CDR3 is made up of 14 amino acids. V was clipped by 0 bases and J by 8 bases, with 13 bases between them. The CDR3 DNA follows: TGTGCCAGCAGCCAAGATTGGGGGATGACGGGCTACACCTTC. Encoded protein: CASSQDWGMTGYTF.

This chain joins TRBV7-2 and TRBJ1-5; D call uncertain. The CDR3 has 16 residues. Between the trimmed V and J ends, which lost 5 bases and 2 bases, there was a span of 16 bases. Germline V gives CDR1 SGHTA, CDR2 FQGNSA. Here the CDR3 DNA reads TGTGCCAGCAGCCGCAACTCGGGAGCGGGCAATCAGCCCCAGCATTTT. It yields the protein CASSRNSGAGNQPQHF. Full variable domain (remainder filled in from reference TRBV7-2 and TRBJ1-5): GAGVSQSPSNKVTEKGKDVELRCDPISGHTALYWYRQSLGQGLEFLIYFQGNSAPDKSGLPSDRFSAERTGGSVSTLTIQRTQQEDSAVYLCASSRNSGAGNQPQHFGDGTRLSIL.